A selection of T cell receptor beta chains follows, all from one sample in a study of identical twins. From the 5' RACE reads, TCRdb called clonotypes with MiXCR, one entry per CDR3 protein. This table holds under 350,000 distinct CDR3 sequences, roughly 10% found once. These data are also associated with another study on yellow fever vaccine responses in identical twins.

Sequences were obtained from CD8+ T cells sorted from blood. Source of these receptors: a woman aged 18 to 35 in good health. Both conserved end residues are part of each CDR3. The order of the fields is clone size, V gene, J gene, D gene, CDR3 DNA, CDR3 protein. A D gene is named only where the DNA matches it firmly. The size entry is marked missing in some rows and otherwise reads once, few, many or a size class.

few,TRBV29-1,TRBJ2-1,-,TGCAGGACCGTCGACGGATACAATGAGCAGTTCTTC,CRTVDGYNEQFF
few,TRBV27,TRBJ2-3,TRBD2,TGTGCCAGCAGTTTTTCTAGCGGGGGGTTCGGGGATACGCAGTATTTT,CASSFSSGGFGDTQYF
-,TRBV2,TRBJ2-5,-,TGTGCCAGCAGGGATCCGGGCCCAGAGACCCAGTACTTC,CASRDPGPETQYF
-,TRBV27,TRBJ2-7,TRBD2,TGTGCCAGCAGTTTATCCGGGGGGGAAGTCTCCTACGAGCAGTACTTC,CASSLSGGEVSYEQYF
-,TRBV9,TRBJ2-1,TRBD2,TGTGCCAGCAGCCCCAATCCGGGACTAGCGGCGAATGAGCAGTTCTTC,CASSPNPGLAANEQFF
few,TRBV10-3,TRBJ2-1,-,TGTGCCATCAGTGAGCCGGAAGGGGGACAAACTCCCAATGAGCAGTTCTTC,CAISEPEGGQTPNEQFF
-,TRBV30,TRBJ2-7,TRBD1,TGTGCCTGGAGGGGGACAGTCCACTACGAGCAGTACTTC,CAWRGTVHYEQYF
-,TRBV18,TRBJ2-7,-,TGTGCCAGCTCACCCCGGGTAGGGGATCACGAGCAGTACTTC,CASSPRVGDHEQYF
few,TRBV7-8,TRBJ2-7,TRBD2,TGTGCCAGCAGCGCGGGACTAGCGGGAGACTACGAGCAGTACTTC,CASSAGLAGDYEQYF
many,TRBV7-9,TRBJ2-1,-,TGTGCCAGCAGCTTCGGGGCGGAGCCTGAGCAGTTCTTC,CASSFGAEPEQFF
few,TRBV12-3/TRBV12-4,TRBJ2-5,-,TGTGCCAGCAGCCCCCGATGGACAGACGAAGAGACCCAGTACTTC,CASSPRWTDEETQYF
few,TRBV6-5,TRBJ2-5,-,TGTGCCAGCAGTTCCGACGGGGTAGGGGTCGAGACCCAGTACTTC,CASSSDGVGVETQYF
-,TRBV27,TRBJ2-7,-,TGTGCCAGCAGTTTATCTGGACAGATCTACGAGCAGTACTTC,CASSLSGQIYEQYF
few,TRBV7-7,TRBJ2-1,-,TGTGCTAGCAGCTTTTCGACAGGGCGGGAGTATGAGCAGTTCTTC,CASSFSTGREYEQFF
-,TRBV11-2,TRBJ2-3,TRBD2,TGTGCCAGCAGCTTAGTGTGGCTAGCGGGAGGGCCTGGGACAGATACGCAGTATTTT,CASSLVWLAGGPGTDTQYF
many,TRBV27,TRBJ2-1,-,TGTGCCAGCAGCTTAATGGGGAATGAGCAGTTCTTC,CASSLMGNEQFF
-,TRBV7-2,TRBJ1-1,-,TGTGCCAGCAGACCCGTAACGGCGGATGAAGCTTTCTTT,CASRPVTADEAFF
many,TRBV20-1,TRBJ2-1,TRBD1,TGCAGTGCTAGAGATCTTTACAGGGGCTCGGGCAATGAGCAGTTCTTC,CSARDLYRGSGNEQFF
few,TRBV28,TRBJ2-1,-,TGTGCCAGCAGCATCCGCAGGGGTTGGGGGGAGCAGTTCTTC,CASSIRRGWGEQFF
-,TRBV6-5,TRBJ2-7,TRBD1,TGTGCCAGCAGTAACCGGGACAGCCCGCTCCACGAGCAGTACTTC,CASSNRDSPLHEQYF
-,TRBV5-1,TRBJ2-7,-,TGCGCCAGCAGCTTAGGCCCCGGAATAAACTACGAGCAGTACTTC,CASSLGPGINYEQYF
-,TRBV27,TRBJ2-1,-,TGTGCCAGCGGGTTCGGGACGGACAATGAGCAGTTCTTC,CASGFGTDNEQFF
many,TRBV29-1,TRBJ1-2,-,TGCAGCGTCCCCTTTAGGTATGGCTACACCTTC,CSVPFRYGYTF
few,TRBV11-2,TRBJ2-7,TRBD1,TGTGCCAGCAGCTGGGGACAGGGCGGCTACGAGCAGTACTTC,CASSWGQGGYEQYF
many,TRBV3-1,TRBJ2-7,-,TGTGCCAGCACCCAGGAGGGGTCCTACGAGCAGTACTTC,CASTQEGSYEQYF
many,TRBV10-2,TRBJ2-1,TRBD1,TGCGCCAGCAGTGATATGACAGGGGGGCTTTACAATGAGCAGTTCTTC,CASSDMTGGLYNEQFF
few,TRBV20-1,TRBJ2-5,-,TGCAGCAACGCCGGACGGTACCAAGAGACCCAGTACTTC,CSNAGRYQETQYF
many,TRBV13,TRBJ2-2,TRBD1,TGTGCCAGCAGCTCCCGGGACAGGCCGAACACCGGGGAGCTGTTTTTT,CASSSRDRPNTGELFF
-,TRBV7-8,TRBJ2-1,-,TGTGCCAGCAATAAGGACTCCCCCTCTGAGCAGTTCTTC,CASNKDSPSEQFF
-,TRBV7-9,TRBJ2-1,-,TGTGCCAGCAGCTTAGGCGGCGGCGTCTCCTACAATGAGCAGTTCTTC,CASSLGGGVSYNEQFF
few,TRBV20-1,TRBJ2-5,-,TGCAGTGATAGCCGCGTTCCGCAAGAGACCCAGTACTTC,CSDSRVPQETQYF
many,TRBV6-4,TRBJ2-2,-,TGTGCCAGCAGCGGGGGCCAGAACACCGGGGAGCTGTTTTTT,CASSGGQNTGELFF
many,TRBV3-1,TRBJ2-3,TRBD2,TGTGCCAGCAGCCAAGGACTAGCGGGAGGGCCAGATACGCAGTATTTT,CASSQGLAGGPDTQYF
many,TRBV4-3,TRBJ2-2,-,TGCGCCAGCAGCCAAGACGACGGAAACACCGGGGAGCTGTTTTTT,CASSQDDGNTGELFF
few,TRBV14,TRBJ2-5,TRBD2,TGTGCCAGCAGCCCCCGTCGGGGGGGCGGAGAGACCCAGTACTTC,CASSPRRGGGETQYF
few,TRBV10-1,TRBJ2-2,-,TGCGCCAGCAGTGAATACGGGGAAGACACCGGGGAGCTGTTTTTT,CASSEYGEDTGELFF
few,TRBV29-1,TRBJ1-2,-,TGCAGCGTTGTAACGGGGTCTAACTATGGCTACACCTTC,CSVVTGSNYGYTF
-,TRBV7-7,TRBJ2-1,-,TGTGCTAGCAGCTTTAGCGCAGGGGTGAATGAGCAGTTCTTC,CASSFSAGVNEQFF
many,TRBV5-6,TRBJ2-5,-,TGTGCCAGTGTGGAAAGGACAGAAGAGACCCAGTACTTC,CASVERTEETQYF
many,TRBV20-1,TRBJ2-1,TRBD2,TGCAGTGCCCAACTAGCGGGAGGAGGCAATGAGCAGTTCTTC,CSAQLAGGGNEQFF
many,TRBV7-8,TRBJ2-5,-,TGTGCCAGCACCCTAAGGGGGTTTGGAGAGACCCAGTACTTC,CASTLRGFGETQYF
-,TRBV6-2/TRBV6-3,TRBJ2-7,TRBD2,TGTGCCAGCAGCGATAGCGGGAGGGCGTCCTACGAGCAGTACTTC,CASSDSGRASYEQYF
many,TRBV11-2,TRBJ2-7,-,TGTGCCAGCAGCTTAGACCCCTCCTACGAGCAGTACTTC,CASSLDPSYEQYF
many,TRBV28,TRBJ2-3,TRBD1,TGTGCCGGAGCCGAAACCGGGACAGGGGGCGAGAGGTCAGATACGCAGTATTTT,CAGAETGTGGERSDTQYF
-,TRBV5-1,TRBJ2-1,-,TGCGCCAGCAGCGAGAGCAATGAGCAGTTCTTC,CASSESNEQFF
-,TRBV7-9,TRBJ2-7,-,TGTGCCAGCAGCCCATTTATTCAGGGGGGCTCCTACGAGCAGTACTTC,CASSPFIQGGSYEQYF
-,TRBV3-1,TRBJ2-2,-,TGTGCCAGCAGCCAAGATCCTGTCGGGGGAGGCACCGGGGAGCTGTTTTTT,CASSQDPVGGGTGELFF
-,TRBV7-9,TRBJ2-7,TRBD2,TGTGCCAGCCACCTAAGCGGGACGGAGTCCTACGAGCAGTACTTC,CASHLSGTESYEQYF
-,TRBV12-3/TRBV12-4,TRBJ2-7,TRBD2,TGTGCCAGCAGTTTGGGACTATCTATAGAGCAGTACTTC,CASSLGLSIEQYF
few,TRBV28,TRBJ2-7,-,TGTGCCAGCAGTTTCCAGGGGAGACGAACCTCCTACGAGCAGTACTTC,CASSFQGRRTSYEQYF